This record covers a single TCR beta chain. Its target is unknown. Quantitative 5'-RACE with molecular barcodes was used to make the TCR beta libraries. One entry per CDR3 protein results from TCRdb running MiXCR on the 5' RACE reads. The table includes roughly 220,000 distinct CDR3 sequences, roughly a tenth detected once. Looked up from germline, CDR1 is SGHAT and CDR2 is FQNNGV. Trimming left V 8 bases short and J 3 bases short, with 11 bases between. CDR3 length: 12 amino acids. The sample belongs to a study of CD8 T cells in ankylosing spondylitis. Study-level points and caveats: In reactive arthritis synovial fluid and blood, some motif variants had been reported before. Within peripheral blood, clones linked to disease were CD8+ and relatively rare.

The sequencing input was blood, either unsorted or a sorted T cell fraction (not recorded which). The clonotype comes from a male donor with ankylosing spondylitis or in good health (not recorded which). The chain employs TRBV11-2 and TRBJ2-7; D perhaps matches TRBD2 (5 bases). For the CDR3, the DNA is TGTGCCAGCGCGGGCAGGTTCTACGAGCAGTACTTC. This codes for CASAGRFYEQYF.